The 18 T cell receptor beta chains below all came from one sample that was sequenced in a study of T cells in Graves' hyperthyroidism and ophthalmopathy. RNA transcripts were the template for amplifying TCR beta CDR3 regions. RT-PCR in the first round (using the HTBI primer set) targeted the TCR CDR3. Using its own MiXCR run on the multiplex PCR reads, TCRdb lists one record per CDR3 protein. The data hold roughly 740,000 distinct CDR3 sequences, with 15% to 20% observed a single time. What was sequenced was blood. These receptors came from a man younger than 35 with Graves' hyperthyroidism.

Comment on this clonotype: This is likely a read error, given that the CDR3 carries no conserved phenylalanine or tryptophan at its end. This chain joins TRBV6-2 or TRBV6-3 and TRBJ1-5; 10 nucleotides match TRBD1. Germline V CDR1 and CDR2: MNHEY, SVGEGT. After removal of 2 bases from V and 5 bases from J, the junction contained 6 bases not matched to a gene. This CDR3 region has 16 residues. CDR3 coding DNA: TGTGCCAGCAGTTACCCTAGACAGGGGGCGGATCAGCCCCAGCATCTT. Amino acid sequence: CASSYPRQGADQPQHL.

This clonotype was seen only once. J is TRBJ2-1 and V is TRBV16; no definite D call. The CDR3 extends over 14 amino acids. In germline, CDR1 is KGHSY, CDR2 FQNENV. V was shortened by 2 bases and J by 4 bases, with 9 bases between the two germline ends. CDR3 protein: CASSQTARYNEQFF. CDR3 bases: TGTGCCAGCAGCCAAACAGCGCGGTACAATGAGCAGTTCTTC.

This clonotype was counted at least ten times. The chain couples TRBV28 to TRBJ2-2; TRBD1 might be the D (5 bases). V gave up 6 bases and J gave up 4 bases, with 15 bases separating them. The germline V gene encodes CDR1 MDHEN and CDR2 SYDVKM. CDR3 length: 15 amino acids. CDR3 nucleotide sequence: TGTGCCAGCAGGGGAACAGGTTCGGGCACCGGGGAGCTGTTTTTT. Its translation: CASRGTGSGTGELFF.

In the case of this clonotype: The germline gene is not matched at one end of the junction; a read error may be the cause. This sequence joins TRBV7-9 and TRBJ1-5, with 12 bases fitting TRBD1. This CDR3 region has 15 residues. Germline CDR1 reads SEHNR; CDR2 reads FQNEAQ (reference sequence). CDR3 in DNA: TGTGCCAGCAGCGCCGGGACAGGGGGCAAACAGCCCCAGCATTTT. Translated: CASSAGTGGKQPQHF. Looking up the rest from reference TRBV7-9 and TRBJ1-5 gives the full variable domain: DTGVSQNPRHKITKRGQNVTFRCDPISEHNRLYWYRQTLGQGPEFLTYFQNEAQLEKSRLLSDRFSAERPKGSFSTLEIQRTEQGDSAMYLCASSAGTGGKQPQHFGDGTRLSIL.

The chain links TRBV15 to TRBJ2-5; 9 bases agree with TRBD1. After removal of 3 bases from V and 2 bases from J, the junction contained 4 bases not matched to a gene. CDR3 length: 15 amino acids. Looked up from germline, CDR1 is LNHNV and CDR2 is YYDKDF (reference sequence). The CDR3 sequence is CATSRDRGPQETQYF. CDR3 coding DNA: TGTGCCACCAGCAGGGACAGGGGCCCACAAGAGACCCAGTACTTC.

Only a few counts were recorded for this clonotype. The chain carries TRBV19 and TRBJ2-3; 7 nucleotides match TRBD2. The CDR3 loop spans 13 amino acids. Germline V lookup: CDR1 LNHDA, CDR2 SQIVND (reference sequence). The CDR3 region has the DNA TGTGCAACTCAGCGGGAACGCACAGATACGCAGTATTTT. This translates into CATQRERTDTQYF.

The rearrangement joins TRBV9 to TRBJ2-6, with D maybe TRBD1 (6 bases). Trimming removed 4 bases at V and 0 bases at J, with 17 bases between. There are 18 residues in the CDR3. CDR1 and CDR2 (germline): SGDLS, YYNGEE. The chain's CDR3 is CASSPTGTPSSGANVLTF. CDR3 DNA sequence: TGTGCCAGCAGCCCAACCGGGACACCATCCTCTGGGGCCAACGTCCTGACTTTC.

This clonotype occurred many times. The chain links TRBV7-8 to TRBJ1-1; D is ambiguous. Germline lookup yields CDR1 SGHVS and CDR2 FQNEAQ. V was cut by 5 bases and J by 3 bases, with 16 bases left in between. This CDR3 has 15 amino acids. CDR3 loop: CASSRFRITDTEAFF. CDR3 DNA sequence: TGTGCCAGCAGCCGATTCCGTATAACGGACACTGAAGCTTTCTTT.

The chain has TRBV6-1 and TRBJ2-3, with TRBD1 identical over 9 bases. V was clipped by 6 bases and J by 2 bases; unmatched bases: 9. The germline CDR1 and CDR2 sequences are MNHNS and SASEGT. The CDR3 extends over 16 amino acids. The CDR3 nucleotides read TGTGCCAGCAGATCGGACAGGGGCGCCGACACAGATACGCAGTATTTT. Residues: CASRSDRGADTDTQYF.

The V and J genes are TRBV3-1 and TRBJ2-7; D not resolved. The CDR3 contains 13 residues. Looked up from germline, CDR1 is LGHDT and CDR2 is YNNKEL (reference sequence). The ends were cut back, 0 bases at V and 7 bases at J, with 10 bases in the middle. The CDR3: CASSQDGSREQYF. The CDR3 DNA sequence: TGTGCCAGCAGCCAAGATGGTAGCCGGGAGCAGTACTTC.

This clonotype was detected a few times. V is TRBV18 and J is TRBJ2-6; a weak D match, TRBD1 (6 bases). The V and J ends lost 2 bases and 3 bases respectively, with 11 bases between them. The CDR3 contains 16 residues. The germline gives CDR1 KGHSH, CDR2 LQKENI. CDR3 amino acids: CASSPTGYNGANVLTF. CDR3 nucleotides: TGTGCCAGCTCACCAACAGGGTATAATGGGGCCAACGTCCTGACTTTC.

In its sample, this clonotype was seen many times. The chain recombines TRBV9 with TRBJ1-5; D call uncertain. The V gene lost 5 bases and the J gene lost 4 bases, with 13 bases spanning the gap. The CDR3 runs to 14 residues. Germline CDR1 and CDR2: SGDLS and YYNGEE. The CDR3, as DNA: TGTGCCAGCAGTTCTCGGGGAGGGAATCAGCCCCAGCATTTT. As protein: CASSSRGGNQPQHF.

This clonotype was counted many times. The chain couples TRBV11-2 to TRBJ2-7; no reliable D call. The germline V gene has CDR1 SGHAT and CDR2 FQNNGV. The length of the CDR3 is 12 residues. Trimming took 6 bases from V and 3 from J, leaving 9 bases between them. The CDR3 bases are TGTGCCAGCAGTATAAACGGCTACGAGCAGTACTTC. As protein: CASSINGYEQYF.

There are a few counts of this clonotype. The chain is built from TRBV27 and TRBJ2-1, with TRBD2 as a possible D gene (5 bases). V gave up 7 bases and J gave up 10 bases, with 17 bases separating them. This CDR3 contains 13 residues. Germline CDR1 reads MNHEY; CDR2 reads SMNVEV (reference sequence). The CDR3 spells CASKGGLVREQFF. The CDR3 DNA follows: TGTGCCAGCAAAGGCGGGCTAGTCCGCGAGCAGTTCTTC.

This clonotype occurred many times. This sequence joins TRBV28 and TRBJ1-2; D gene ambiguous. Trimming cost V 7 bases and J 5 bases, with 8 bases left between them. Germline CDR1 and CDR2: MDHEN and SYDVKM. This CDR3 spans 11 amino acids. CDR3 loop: CASTREYGYTF. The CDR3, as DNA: TGTGCCAGCACCCGGGAATATGGCTACACCTTC.

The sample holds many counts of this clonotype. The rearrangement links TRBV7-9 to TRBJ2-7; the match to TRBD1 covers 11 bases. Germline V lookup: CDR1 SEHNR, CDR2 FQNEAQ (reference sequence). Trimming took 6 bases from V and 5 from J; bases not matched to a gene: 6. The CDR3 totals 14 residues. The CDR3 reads CASSPGQGAHEQYF. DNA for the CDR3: TGTGCCAGCAGTCCCGGACAGGGGGCCCACGAGCAGTACTTC.

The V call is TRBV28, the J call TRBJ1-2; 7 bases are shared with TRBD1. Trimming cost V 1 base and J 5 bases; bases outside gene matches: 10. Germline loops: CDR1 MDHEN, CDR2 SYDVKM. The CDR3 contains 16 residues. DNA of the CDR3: TGTGCCAGCAGTTTATCTACAGGGGCCCCAGGGTATGGCTACACCTTC. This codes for CASSLSTGAPGYGYTF.

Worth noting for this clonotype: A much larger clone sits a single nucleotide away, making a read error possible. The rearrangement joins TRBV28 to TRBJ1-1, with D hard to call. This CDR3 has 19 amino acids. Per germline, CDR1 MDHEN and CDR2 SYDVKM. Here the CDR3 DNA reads TGTGCCGGCAGTATACTCCGGGGTCGGGATTATCGGGGTTCCGCCGAAGCTTTCTTT. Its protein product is CAGSILRGRDYRGSAEAFF.